Each of the 29 T cell receptor beta chains below was sequenced from the same sample in a study of blood T cell repertoires in COVID-19. The data were produced by immunoSEQ multiplex PCR, yet TCRdb's version contains in-frame clones alone and is incomplete. The repertoire holds some 220,000 clones, approximately 85% seen once, with 4% to 6% in the top ten. Sequencing was done on a sample of peripheral blood. These receptors originate from a man aged 50-60 years with COVID-19, enrolled during active disease.

This clone has more than one count but fewer than ten. The chain is built from TRBV5-4 and TRBJ1-2; TRBD1 matches 7 bases. The CDR3 spans 13 residues. Germline values: CDR1 SGHNT, CDR2 YYREEE (reference sequence). The junction had 8 bases not matched to a gene; V was cut back by 4 bases and J by 8 bases. In DNA, the CDR3 is TGTGCCAGCAGCCTCTGGGACAGTAGGGGCTACACCTTC. Translating it yields CASSLWDSRGYTF.

The chain recombines TRBV6-5 with TRBJ1-2; perhaps TRBD1 as D (5 bases). Germline assignment: CDR1 MNHEY and CDR2 SVGAGI. The CDR3 sequence is 14 residues long. V lost 5 bases and J lost 5, with 15 bases in between. The CDR3 nucleotides read TGTGCCAGCAGTACCGAGATAGGGGCATATGGCTACACCTTC. It encodes CASSTEIGAYGYTF.

V and J are TRBV6-5 and TRBJ2-7, with 8 bases matching TRBD1. Germline trimming cut 8 bases from V and 2 bases from J; bases unmatched to any gene: 5. CDR1 and CDR2 from the germline V gene are MNHEY and SVGAGI. This CDR3 spans 13 amino acids. CDR3 bases: TGTGCCAGCGAAAGACAGGGGCCCTACGAGCAGTACTTC. Its protein is CASERQGPYEQYF.

This chain joins TRBV29-1 and TRBJ1-3; D possibly corresponds to TRBD1 (5 bases). This CDR3 has 15 residues. Germline V gives CDR1 SQVTM, CDR2 ANQGSEA. Trimming pared 7 bases from V and 0 bases from J, leaving 16 bases between. Here the CDR3 DNA reads TGCAGCGCGACTGGACAAACAAGCTCTGGAAACACCATATATTTT. Its translation: CSATGQTSSGNTIYF.

The rearrangement joins TRBV5-1 to TRBJ1-3; unclear D gene. The CDR3 covers 16 residues. Trimming took off 4 bases at V and 0 bases at J, with 14 bases between the two ends. Germline loops: CDR1 SGHRS, CDR2 YFSETQ. The CDR3 DNA reads TGCGCCAGCAGCGTAGCCGGTTTGGCCTCTGGAAACACCATATATTTT. It yields the protein CASSVAGLASGNTIYF.

The J gene is TRBJ1-6, the V gene TRBV12-2. TRBV12-2 constitutes a pseudogene. The CDR3 spans 13 residues. CDR3 amino acids: CASHSSMNSPLHF. The CDR3 nucleotides are TGTGCAAGTCACTCCTCAATGAACTCACCCCTCCACTTT.

The chain links TRBV6-5 to TRBJ2-7, with 7 positions matching TRBD2. Germline CDR1 and CDR2: MNHEY and SVGAGI. The length of the CDR3 is 13 residues. With V trimmed by 6 bases and J by 3 bases, 5 bases remained unmatched. The CDR3 nucleotides read TGTGCCAGCAGAAGGACTAGTTTCTACGAGCAGTACTTC. Translating it yields CASRRTSFYEQYF.

V and J are TRBV29-1 and TRBJ2-2, with 10 bases matching TRBD1. CDR3 size: 15 residues. Looked up from germline, CDR1 is SQVTM and CDR2 is ANQGSEA. The ends lost 5 bases at V and 0 bases at J; junction bases unmatched: 3. The CDR3 nucleotides are TGCAGCGTTTGGACAGGGGGAACGAACACCGGGGAGCTGTTTTTT. It codes for CSVWTGGTNTGELFF.

V usage is TRBV19 and J usage is TRBJ1-5; D unresolved. The V end lost 4 bases, the J end lost 0 bases, and 10 bases lay between the germline ends. Germline loops: CDR1 LNHDA, CDR2 SQIVND (reference sequence). This CDR3 region has 15 residues. CDR3 nucleotides: TGTGCCAGTAGTAGTTGGTCTAATAGCAATCAGCCCCAGCATTTT. Residues: CASSSWSNSNQPQHF. The whole variable domain, remainder taken from reference TRBV19 and TRBJ1-5, is DGGITQSPKYLFRKEGQNVTLSCEQNLNHDAMYWYRQDPGQGLRLIYYSQIVNDFQKGDIAEGYSVSREKKESFPLTVTSAQKNPTAFYLCASSSWSNSNQPQHFGDGTRLSIL.

The V call is TRBV19, the J call TRBJ2-2; the match to TRBD2 covers 7 bases. Germline CDR1 and CDR2: LNHDA and SQIVND (reference sequence). The CDR3 extends over 14 amino acids. After removal of 4 bases from V and 8 bases from J, the junction contained 7 bases not matched to a gene. The CDR3 DNA reads as TGTGCCAGTAGTACCCAGCGGGGTGGAGGGGAGCTGTTTTTT. Protein: CASSTQRGGGELFF.

The chain recombines TRBV30 with TRBJ2-3; TRBD2 matches 8 bases. The ends lost 0 bases at V and 4 bases at J; junction bases unmatched: 6. Germline CDR1 GTSNPN, CDR2 SVGIG (reference sequence). The CDR3 covers 15 residues. The DNA of the CDR3 is TGTGCCTGGAGTGTCAATAGCGGGGTCGCAGATACGCAGTATTTT. Protein: CAWSVNSGVADTQYF.

The chain uses TRBV5-4 and TRBJ2-1; 12 nucleotides align to TRBD2. Germline lookup yields CDR1 SGHNT and CDR2 YYREEE (reference sequence). CDR3 length: 17 amino acids. Trimming at V came to 2 bases and at J to 4 bases, leaving 7 bases not matched to a gene. The CDR3 spells CASSFQLAGGLYNEQFF. Here the CDR3 DNA reads TGTGCCAGCAGCTTCCAACTAGCGGGGGGCCTATACAATGAGCAGTTCTTC. The full variable domain, in which reference TRBV5-4 and TRBJ2-1 provide the parts outside the CDR3, is ETGVTQSPTHLIKTRGQQVTLRCSSQSGHNTVSWYQQALGQGPQFIFQYYREEENGRGNFPPRFSGLQFPNYSSELNVNALELDDSALYLCASSFQLAGGLYNEQFFGPGTRLTVL.

This chain uses TRBV5-1 with TRBJ2-7, with 8 bases lining up with TRBD1. Germline V lookup: CDR1 SGHRS, CDR2 YFSETQ. This CDR3 has 15 amino acids. V shed 0 bases, J shed 5 bases, and the junction held 7 bases outside the gene matches. The CDR3 loop is CASSLGDRGMNEQYF. The DNA for the CDR3 is TGCGCCAGCAGCTTGGGAGACAGGGGTATGAACGAGCAGTACTTC.

The V gene is TRBV18, the J gene TRBJ2-7, with TRBD2 matching 7 bases. Germline CDR1 KGHSH, CDR2 LQKENI. CDR3 length equals 14 residues. The ends lost 4 bases at V and 4 bases at J; junction bases unmatched: 7. The CDR3 nucleotides read TGTGCCAGCTCACTGGGACTAAAGCTATACGAGCAGTACTTC. Amino acids: CASSLGLKLYEQYF. The complete variable domain, with remaining parts taken from reference TRBV18 and TRBJ2-7, reads NAGVMQNPRHLVRRRGQEARLRCSPMKGHSHVYWYRQLPEEGLKFMVYLQKENIIDESGMPKERFSAEFPKEGPSILRIQQVVRGDSAAYFCASSLGLKLYEQYFGPGTRLTVT.

The chain links TRBV5-1 to TRBJ1-3; the match to TRBD1 covers 11 bases. The CDR3 contains 15 residues. With 4 bases clipped from V and 2 bases from J, the junction kept 2 bases outside the gene matches. CDR1 and CDR2 (germline): SGHRS, YFSETQ. The CDR3 loop is CASSTGQGAGNTIYF. CDR3 nucleotide sequence: TGCGCCAGCAGCACGGGACAGGGGGCTGGAAACACCATATATTTT.

This clone was detected only a few times. V is TRBV7-3 and J is TRBJ1-6, with D perhaps matching TRBD1 (5 bases). Germline values: CDR1 SGHTA, CDR2 FQGTGA. Trimming removed 3 bases at V and 7 bases at J, with 10 bases between. The length of the CDR3 is 14 residues. The CDR3 here is CASSFGRVNSPLHF. As DNA, the CDR3 is TGTGCCAGCAGCTTTGGCAGGGTCAATTCACCCCTCCACTTT.

The chain joins TRBV9 to TRBJ2-7; D is unresolved. V was pared by 0 bases and J by 2 bases, with 12 bases between. Germline loops: CDR1 SGDLS, CDR2 YYNGEE. The CDR3 extends over 15 amino acids. The CDR3 reads CASSVDSKQTYEQYF. The CDR3 nucleotides read TGTGCCAGCAGCGTAGACAGTAAGCAAACCTACGAGCAGTACTTC. Full variable domain (rest looked up from reference TRBV9 and TRBJ2-7): DSGVTQTPKHLITATGQRVTLRCSPRSGDLSVYWYQQSLDQGLQFLIQYYNGEERAKGNILERFSAQQFPDLHSELNLSSLELGDSALYFCASSVDSKQTYEQYFGPGTRLTVT.

V gene TRBV7-9 combines with J gene TRBJ1-1, with 7 nucleotides matching TRBD1. This CDR3 has 15 residues. Per the germline V gene, CDR1 is SEHNR and CDR2 is FQNEAQ (reference sequence). Trimming at V came to 6 bases and at J to 3 bases, leaving 10 bases not matched to a gene. The CDR3 sequence: CASSLTGVLDTEAFF. In DNA, the CDR3 is TGTGCCAGCAGTCTTACAGGGGTTCTGGACACTGAAGCTTTCTTT.

This rearrangement joins TRBV2 to TRBJ2-7; D might be TRBD1 (5 bases). CDR1 and CDR2 from the germline V gene are SNHLY and FYNNEI. This CDR3 comprises 14 residues. V was clipped by 6 bases and J by 2 bases, with 14 bases between them. The CDR3 bases are TGTGCCAGCAGAGCCGCGACAGACCCCTACGAGCAGTACTTC. Protein product: CASRAATDPYEQYF.

The chain is built from TRBV6-6 and TRBJ2-7; 7 bases line up with TRBD2. This CDR3 is 14 amino acids long. Germline CDR1 reads MNHNY; CDR2 reads SVGAGI (reference sequence). V dropped 2 bases and J dropped 4; count of bases not matched to a gene: 5. CDR3 coding DNA: TGTGCCAGCAGTTACGAACGGGGGGTTTACGAGCAGTACTTC. Translated, it gives CASSYERGVYEQYF.

The chain has TRBV12-3 or TRBV12-4 and TRBJ2-1, with 9 bases that match TRBD2. V trimming: 7 bases; J trimming: 5 bases; junction bases outside the gene matches: 3. The CDR3 covers 13 residues. CDR3 DNA sequence: TGTGCCAGCATAGCGGGGGAAAACAATGAGCAGTTCTTC. It translates to CASIAGENNEQFF.

The CDR3 is CASRRSGGAMDYGYTF. The CDR3 DNA reads TGTGCCAGCAGAAGGTCAGGGGGCGCGATGGACTATGGCTACACCTTC. This chain links TRBV28 with TRBJ1-2; the match to TRBD1 covers 8 bases. The CDR3 runs 16 residues. V lost 6 bases and J lost 3; bases outside the gene matches: 12. Germline CDR1 reads MDHEN; CDR2 reads SYDVKM.

This rearrangement joins TRBV15 to TRBJ1-4, with D uncertain. V lost 1 base to trimming and J lost 4 bases, with 13 bases between them. This CDR3 is 16 amino acids long. Germline V lookup: CDR1 LNHNV, CDR2 YYDKDF (reference sequence). Here the CDR3 DNA reads TGTGCCACCAGCAGAGCCGCCGCGACGGGTAATGAAAAACTGTTTTTT. This codes for CATSRAAATGNEKLFF.

The chain carries TRBV11-3 and TRBJ1-1; 7 nucleotides agree with TRBD1. CDR1 is SGHNT and CDR2 is YENEEA in the germline V gene. CDR3 length: 15 residues. The trim removed 5 bases at V and 1 base at J, leaving 7 bases unmatched. The CDR3 loop reads CASSPHGTANTEAFF. The DNA for the CDR3 is TGTGCCAGCAGCCCGCACGGGACAGCGAACACTGAAGCTTTCTTT.

The V gene is TRBV9, the J gene TRBJ2-5; 8 bases fit TRBD2. After removal of 1 base from V and 3 bases from J, the junction contained 5 bases not matched to a gene. Germline CDR1 and CDR2: SGDLS and YYNGEE. CDR3 length: 15 amino acids. CDR3 in amino acids: CASSVNAGGKETQYF. In DNA form, the CDR3 reads TGTGCCAGCAGCGTAAATGCGGGGGGTAAAGAGACCCAGTACTTC.

V is TRBV7-2 and J is TRBJ2-5; D is possibly TRBD2 (6 bases). Trimming left V 8 bases short and J 4 bases short, with 17 bases between. CDR3 length: 14 residues. In germline, CDR1 is SGHTA, CDR2 FQGNSA. CDR3 nucleotides: TGTGCCAGCCTACGGCGGGGAGACGGAGAGACCCAGTACTTC. Protein sequence: CASLRRGDGETQYF.

The chain employs TRBV5-1 and TRBJ1-4, with D maybe TRBD1 (5 bases). Germline V lookup: CDR1 SGHRS, CDR2 YFSETQ. The CDR3 runs to 14 residues. The V end was cut by 5 bases, the J end by 4 bases, with 12 bases between. The CDR3 spells CASSGGADNEKLFF. In nucleotides, the CDR3 is TGCGCCAGCAGTGGCGGGGCCGATAATGAAAAACTGTTTTTT. Looking up the rest from reference TRBV5-1 and TRBJ1-4 gives the full variable domain: KAGVTQTPRYLIKTRGQQVTLSCSPISGHRSVSWYQQTPGQGLQFLFEYFSETQRNKGNFPGRFSGRQFSNSRSEMNVSTLELGDSALYLCASSGGADNEKLFFGSGTQLSVL.

This chain links TRBV18 with TRBJ1-2; no clear D gene. CDR1 KGHSH and CDR2 LQKENI come from the germline V gene. The CDR3 contains 14 residues. The V end was cut by 1 base, the J end by 3 bases, with 9 bases between. The CDR3 sequence is CASSPRATYYGYTF. The CDR3, as DNA: TGTGCCAGCTCACCACGGGCCACATACTATGGCTACACCTTC.

The genes are TRBV20-1 and TRBJ2-4, with unresolved D. The CDR3 is 13 amino acids. V shed 3 bases and J shed 0 bases, with 6 bases lying between them. From germline, CDR1 is DFQATT and CDR2 SNEGSKA (reference sequence). The CDR3 protein is CSASDIAKNIQYF. CDR3 bases: TGCAGTGCTAGTGACATAGCCAAAAACATTCAGTACTTC.